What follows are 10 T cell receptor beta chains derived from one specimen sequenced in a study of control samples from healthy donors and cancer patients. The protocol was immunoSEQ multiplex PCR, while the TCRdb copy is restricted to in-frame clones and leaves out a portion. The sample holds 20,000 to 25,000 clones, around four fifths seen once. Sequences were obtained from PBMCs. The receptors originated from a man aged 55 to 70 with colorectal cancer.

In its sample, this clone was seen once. CDR3 coding DNA: TGTGCCATCAGTGACTATGAGGAGGTCACTGAAGCTTTCTTT. Protein sequence: CAISDYEEVTEAFF. V gene TRBV10-3 combines with J gene TRBJ1-1, with D unresolved. Trimming took off 3 bases at V and 4 bases at J, with 12 bases between the two ends. This CDR3 is built from 14 residues. Germline CDR1 reads ENHRY; CDR2 reads SYGVKD.

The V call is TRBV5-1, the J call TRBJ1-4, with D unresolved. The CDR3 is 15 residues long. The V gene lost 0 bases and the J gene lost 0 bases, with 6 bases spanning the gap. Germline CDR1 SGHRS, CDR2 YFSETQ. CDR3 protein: CASSLAQATNEKLFF. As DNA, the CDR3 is TGCGCCAGCAGCTTGGCTCAGGCAACTAATGAAAAACTGTTTTTT.

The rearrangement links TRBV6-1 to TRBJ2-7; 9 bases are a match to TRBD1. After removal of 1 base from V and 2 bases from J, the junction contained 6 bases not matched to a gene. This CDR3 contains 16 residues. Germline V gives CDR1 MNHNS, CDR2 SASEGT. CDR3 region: CASSEGGDRVTYEQYV. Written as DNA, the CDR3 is TGTGCCAGCAGTGAAGGGGGGGACAGGGTAACCTACGAGCAGTACGTC.

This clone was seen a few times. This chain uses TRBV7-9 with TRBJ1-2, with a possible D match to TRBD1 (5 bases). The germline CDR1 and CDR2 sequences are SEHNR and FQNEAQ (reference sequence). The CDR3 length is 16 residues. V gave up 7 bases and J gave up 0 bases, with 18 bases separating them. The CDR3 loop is CASTSYGDLANYGYTF. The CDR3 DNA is TGTGCCAGCACCTCCTACGGGGACCTAGCTAACTATGGCTACACCTTC.

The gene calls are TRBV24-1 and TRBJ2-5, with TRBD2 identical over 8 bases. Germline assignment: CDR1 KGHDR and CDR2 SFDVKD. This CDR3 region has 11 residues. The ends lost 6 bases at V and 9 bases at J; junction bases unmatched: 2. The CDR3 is CATSSGGAQYF. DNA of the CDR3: TGTGCCACCAGTTCCGGGGGGGCCCAGTACTTC.

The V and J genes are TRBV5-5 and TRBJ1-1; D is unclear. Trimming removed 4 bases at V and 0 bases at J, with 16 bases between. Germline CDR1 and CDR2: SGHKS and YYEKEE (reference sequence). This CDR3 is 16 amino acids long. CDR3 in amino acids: CASSPELVSMNTEAFF. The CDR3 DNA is TGTGCCAGCAGCCCGGAGTTGGTCAGCATGAACACTGAAGCTTTCTTT.

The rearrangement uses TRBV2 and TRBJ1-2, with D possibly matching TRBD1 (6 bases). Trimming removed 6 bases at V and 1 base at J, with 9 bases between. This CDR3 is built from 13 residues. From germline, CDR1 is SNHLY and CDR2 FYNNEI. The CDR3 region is CASSADSNYGYTF. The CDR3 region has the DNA TGTGCCAGCAGCGCGGACAGTAACTATGGCTACACCTTC. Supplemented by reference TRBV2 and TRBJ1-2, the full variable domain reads EPEVTQTPSHQVTQMGQEVILRCVPISNHLYFYWYRQILGQKVEFLVSFYNNEISEKSEIFDDQFSVERPDGSNFTLKIRSTKLEDSAMYFCASSADSNYGYTFGSGTRLTVV.

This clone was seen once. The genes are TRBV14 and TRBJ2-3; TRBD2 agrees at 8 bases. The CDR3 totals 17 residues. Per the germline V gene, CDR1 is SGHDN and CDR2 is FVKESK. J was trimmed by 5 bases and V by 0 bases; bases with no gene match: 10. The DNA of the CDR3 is TGTGCCAGCAGCCAAGAGTCGGGAGCGGGGGAGTTAGATACGCAGTATTTT. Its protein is CASSQESGAGELDTQYF.

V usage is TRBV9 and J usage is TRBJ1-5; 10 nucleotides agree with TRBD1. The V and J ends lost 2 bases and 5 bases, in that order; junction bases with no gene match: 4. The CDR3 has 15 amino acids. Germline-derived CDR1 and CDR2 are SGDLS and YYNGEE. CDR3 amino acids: CASSVGQGSDQPQHF. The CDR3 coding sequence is TGTGCCAGCAGCGTGGGACAGGGGTCCGATCAGCCCCAGCATTTT.

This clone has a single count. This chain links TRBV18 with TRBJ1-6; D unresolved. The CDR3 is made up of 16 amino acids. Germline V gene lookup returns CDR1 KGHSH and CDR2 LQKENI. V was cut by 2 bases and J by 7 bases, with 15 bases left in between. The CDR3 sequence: CASSPGNRKGNSPLHF. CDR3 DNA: TGTGCCAGCTCACCAGGAAATCGAAAAGGGAATTCACCCCTCCACTTT.